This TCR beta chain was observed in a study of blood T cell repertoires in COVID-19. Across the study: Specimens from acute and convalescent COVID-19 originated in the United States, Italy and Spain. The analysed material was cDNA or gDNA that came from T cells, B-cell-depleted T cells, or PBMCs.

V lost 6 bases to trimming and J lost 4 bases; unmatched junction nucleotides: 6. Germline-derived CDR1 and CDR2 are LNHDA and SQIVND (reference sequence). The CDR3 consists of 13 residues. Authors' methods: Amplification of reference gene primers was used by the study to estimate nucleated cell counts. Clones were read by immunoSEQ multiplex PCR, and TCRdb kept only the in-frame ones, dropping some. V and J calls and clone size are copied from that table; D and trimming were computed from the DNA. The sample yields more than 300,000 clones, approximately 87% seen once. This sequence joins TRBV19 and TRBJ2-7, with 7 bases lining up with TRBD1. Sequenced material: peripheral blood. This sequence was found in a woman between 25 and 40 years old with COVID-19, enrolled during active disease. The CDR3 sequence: CASSRQGPYEQYF. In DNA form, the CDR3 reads TGTGCCAGTAGCCGACAGGGTCCGTACGAGCAGTACTTC.